What follows is one T cell receptor (beta chain) and its context. Its matching antigen is unknown. This specimen belongs to a study of shared clonotypes between healthy human individuals. V lost 2 bases and J 6 bases, leaving 6 bases between the germline ends. Germline CDR1 and CDR2: KGHSH and LQKENI. The CDR3 sequence is 12 residues long. There were no recent acute infections or vaccinations among the donors, who were healthy HIV-negative adults. In the original workflow: Junction-only sequences produced by ImmunoSEQ had no quality scores, so filtering differed. Produced via immunoSEQ multiplex PCR; TCRdb's table is partial and in-frame only. That table is the source of V, J and clone size, and D and trimming were worked out from the DNA. The table records fewer than 1.6 million clones, 98% to 99% of them present only once. Study conclusions and caveats: Around 5% of naive CD4 clonotypes were common to a handful of donors.

The specimen sequenced was naive CD4+ T cells sorted from blood. Stated subset: CD45RA+ positively selected. The TCR sequence derives from a man aged 25 to 40 in good health. This chain joins TRBV18 and TRBJ2-3; D is unclear. This CDR3 reads CASSPAADTQYF. The CDR3 coding sequence is TGTGCCAGCTCACCAGCAGCCGATACGCAGTATTTT.